The subject of this entry is one TCR beta chain. Profiled with immunoSEQ multiplex PCR; TCRdb holds only in-frame clones, not every one. The sample has some 93,000 clones, around 73% seen once. These data are taken from a study of cytotoxic CD8 clonotypes in ibrutinib-treated CLL. Whole-study context: Within the patient group, around 11 were relapsed/refractory and approximately 15 treatment-naive, and about 17 were IGHV unmutated.

Looked up from germline, CDR1 is SGHRS and CDR2 is YFSETQ. CDR3 length equals 15 residues. V lost 5 bases and J lost 8, with 22 bases in between. The rearrangement links TRBV5-1 to TRBJ1-2; D not certain. Sequences were derived from PBMCs, sampled after 12 months of ibrutinib treatment. The TCR comes from a human donor with chronic lymphocytic leukemia. CDR3 nucleotides: TGCGCCAGCAGTCGAGAAACCGGGTCAACGGGGGGCTACACCTTC. Encoded protein: CASSRETGSTGGYTF.